Below are 26 T cell receptor beta chains sequenced from a single sample in a study of T cells in Graves' hyperthyroidism and ophthalmopathy. Researchers took RNA transcripts and amplified the TCR beta CDR3 regions from them. Primed by the HTBI set, a first-round RT-PCR was run on the TCR CDR3. TCRdb reanalysed the multiplex PCR reads using MiXCR and keeps one entry per CDR3 protein. The sample has 500,000 or so distinct CDR3 sequences; over 15% are singletons. Sequenced input: blood. These receptors were taken from a woman aged 18-30 years with Graves' ophthalmopathy.

CDR3 in DNA: TGCAGTGCTCCCCCTGAGGCGGGCTCCTACAATGAGCAGTTCTTC. Its protein is CSAPPEAGSYNEQFF. The chain combines TRBV20-1 with TRBJ2-1; D is possibly TRBD2 (5 bases). Germline loops: CDR1 DFQATT, CDR2 SNEGSKA (reference sequence). Trimming removed 5 bases at V and 0 bases at J, with 14 bases between. CDR3 size: 15 residues.

This clonotype was observed many times. The chain links TRBV6-1 to TRBJ2-5; D may be TRBD1 or TRBD2 (5 bases each). CDR3 length: 16 amino acids. From germline, CDR1 is MNHNS and CDR2 SASEGT. Trimming removed 6 bases at V and 2 bases at J, with 19 bases between. This CDR3 is CASRRSAGASQETQYF. The CDR3 nucleotides read TGTGCCAGCAGACGGTCCGCCGGGGCTTCTCAAGAGACCCAGTACTTC.

This clonotype has a count of ten or more. V is TRBV3-2 and J is TRBJ2-7; TRBD2 is taken as the D call from the table, unchecked against the DNA. TRBV3-2 has pseudogene status. This CDR3 has 15 residues. The CDR3 region is CASSQARGLTYEQYF. As DNA, the CDR3 is TGTGCCAGCAGCCAAGCTCGGGGACTTACCTACGAGCAGTACTTC.

This clonotype was counted only a few times. Here the CDR3 DNA reads TGTGCCAGCAGCCGCTCCGGGGAGCTGTTTTTT. This translates into CASSRSGELFF. J is TRBJ2-2 and V is TRBV6-1, with D uncertain. Germline values: CDR1 MNHNS, CDR2 SASEGT. The V end lost 6 bases, the J end lost 6 bases, and 5 bases lay between the germline ends. The CDR3 runs to 11 residues.

This clonotype was recorded at least ten times. The gene calls are TRBV27 and TRBJ2-7; tentatively, D is TRBD2 (7 bases). The CDR3 consists of 14 residues. V was clipped by 7 bases and J by 2 bases, with 15 bases between them. Germline assignment: CDR1 MNHEY and CDR2 SMNVEV (reference sequence). CDR3: CASNMGGPTYEQYF. The CDR3 region has the DNA TGTGCCAGCAACATGGGGGGGCCTACCTACGAGCAGTACTTC.

The V gene is TRBV19, the J gene TRBJ1-1; a weak D match, TRBD1 (6 bases). The length of the CDR3 is 13 residues. V lost 4 bases and J lost 10, with 16 bases in between. Germline values: CDR1 LNHDA, CDR2 SQIVND (reference sequence). This chain's CDR3 is CASSTQGFGVAFF. For the CDR3, the DNA is TGTGCCAGTAGTACGCAGGGGTTCGGGGTAGCTTTCTTT.

This clonotype was observed at least ten times. The J gene is TRBJ1-2, the V gene TRBV7-2, with 8 nucleotides matching TRBD1. Germline V gene lookup returns CDR1 SGHTA and CDR2 FQGNSA. There are 15 residues in the CDR3. J was trimmed by 6 bases and V by 2 bases; bases with no gene match: 8. The CDR3: CASSLNDRGRDGYTF. The DNA for the CDR3 is TGTGCCAGCAGCTTAAACGACAGGGGAAGGGATGGCTACACCTTC.

This clonotype is a singleton in its sample. This rearrangement joins TRBV28 to TRBJ2-5, with 10 bases that match TRBD1. Germline CDR1 is MDHEN and CDR2 is SYDVKM. CDR3 length equals 13 residues. Unmatched junction bases numbered 4, after V lost 5 bases and J lost 7 bases. This CDR3 is CASSRDRGPTQYF. For the CDR3, the DNA is TGTGCCAGCAGTCGGGACAGGGGACCGACCCAGTACTTC.

This clonotype was counted ten times or more. The chain couples TRBV12-3 or TRBV12-4 to TRBJ2-1; D tentatively fits TRBD1 or TRBD2 (5 bases each). The V and J ends lost 6 bases and 2 bases respectively, with 11 bases between them. This CDR3 comprises 14 residues. The CDR3 sequence: CASRGTWAYNEQFF. CDR3 bases: TGTGCCAGCAGGGGGACCTGGGCCTACAATGAGCAGTTCTTC.

The table lists this clonotype with many counts. V and J are TRBV10-1 and TRBJ2-1; TRBD2 is a possible D gene (5 bases). Germline V CDR1 and CDR2: WNHNN, SYGVQD (reference sequence). V lost 0 bases, J lost 4 bases, and 10 bases lay in between. The CDR3 loop spans 15 amino acids. This chain's CDR3 is CASSESLTGYNEQFF. The DNA of the CDR3 is TGCGCCAGCAGTGAGTCCCTGACGGGATACAATGAGCAGTTCTTC.

This chain uses TRBV5-1 with TRBJ1-6, with D tentatively TRBD1 (5 bases). The CDR3 runs to 15 residues. The germline V and J ends were trimmed by 5 bases and 6 bases, with 15 bases remaining between them. Per germline, CDR1 SGHRS and CDR2 YFSETQ. CDR3 in DNA: TGCGCCAGCAGGACAAACCCGGGGACTAATTCACCCCTCCACTTT. It translates to CASRTNPGTNSPLHF. Filled out from reference TRBV5-1 and TRBJ1-6, the complete variable domain reads KAGVTQTPRYLIKTRGQQVTLSCSPISGHRSVSWYQQTPGQGLQFLFEYFSETQRNKGNFPGRFSGRQFSNSRSEMNVSTLELGDSALYLCASRTNPGTNSPLHFGNGTRLTVT.

This clonotype was seen repeatedly, ten times or more. V usage is TRBV7-9 and J usage is TRBJ2-7; 7 bases are shared with TRBD1. V shed 1 base and J 3 bases; nucleotides not matched to a gene: 6. The CDR3 length is 15 residues. Germline V gives CDR1 SEHNR, CDR2 FQNEAQ (reference sequence). The CDR3 region is CASSLVEGANYEQYF. CDR3 DNA: TGTGCCAGCAGCTTAGTTGAGGGGGCCAACTACGAGCAGTACTTC.

The sample holds a few counts of this clonotype. The chain couples TRBV6-5 to TRBJ1-2; D gene uncertain. CDR3 length: 14 residues. V was shortened by 0 bases and J by 4 bases, with 9 bases between the two germline ends. CDR1 and CDR2 (germline): MNHEY, SVGAGI. The CDR3 protein is CASSYSTPLYGYTF. As DNA, the CDR3 is TGTGCCAGCAGTTACTCGACGCCTCTCTATGGCTACACCTTC.

This clonotype was seen at least ten times. The rearrangement uses TRBV5-8 and TRBJ1-5, with D hard to call. This CDR3 contains 15 residues. The V end was cut by 0 bases, the J end by 3 bases, with 10 bases between. Germline assignment: CDR1 SGHTS and CDR2 YDEGEE. The CDR3: CASSLGVPLNQPQHF. DNA for the CDR3: TGTGCCAGCAGCTTGGGGGTCCCACTCAATCAGCCCCAGCATTTT. Full variable domain (rest looked up from reference TRBV5-8 and TRBJ1-5): EAGVTQSPTHLIKTRGQQATLRCSPISGHTSVYWYQQALGLGLQFLLWYDEGEERNRGNFPPRFSGRQFPNYSSELNVNALELEDSALYLCASSLGVPLNQPQHFGDGTRLSIL.

Many counts were recorded for this clonotype. The genes are TRBV4-2 and TRBJ2-1, with D perhaps TRBD2 (7 bases). The CDR3 is 16 residues long. Trimming took 1 base from V and 7 from J, leaving 17 bases between them. Germline V gives CDR1 LGHNA, CDR2 YNFKEQ. DNA of the CDR3: TGTGCCAGCAGCCAAGTCATACAGGGAGGGTTGAATGAGCAGTTCTTC. Its protein is CASSQVIQGGLNEQFF.

This clonotype has ten or more counts. The rearrangement uses TRBV6-1 and TRBJ2-7; D ambiguous. This CDR3 is built from 16 residues. V dropped 3 bases and J dropped 0 bases, with 15 bases sitting between them. Germline CDR1 MNHNS, CDR2 SASEGT. In DNA form, the CDR3 reads TGTGCCAGCAGTGACCCAACCGGGCGCCGCTCCTACGAGCAGTACTTC. This encodes CASSDPTGRRSYEQYF.

The J gene is TRBJ2-5, the V gene TRBV20-1; a weak D match, TRBD1 (8 bases). The V end was cut by 5 bases, the J end by 4 bases, with 20 bases between. The CDR3 length is 15 residues. Germline CDR1 is DFQATT and CDR2 is SNEGSKA (reference sequence). CDR3 residues: CSAGVDREGIETQYF. In DNA form, the CDR3 reads TGCAGTGCTGGGGTGGACAGGGAGGGTATAGAGACCCAGTACTTC.

This clonotype has just a few counts. V and J are TRBV11-2 and TRBJ2-5, with D perhaps matching TRBD2 (6 bases). The CDR3 length is 15 residues. With 7 bases removed from V and 0 bases from J, the gap between germline ends came to 15 bases. The germline CDR1 and CDR2 sequences are SGHAT and FQNNGV. The DNA of the CDR3 is TGTGCCAGCACCTCCGGGGGTTGGTACCAAGAGACCCAGTACTTC. Protein sequence: CASTSGGWYQETQYF. The full variable domain, its missing parts supplied by reference TRBV11-2 and TRBJ2-5, is EAGVAQSPRYKIIEKRQSVAFWCNPISGHATLYWYQQILGQGPKLLIQFQNNGVVDDSQLPKDRFSAERLKGVDSTLKIQPAKLEDSAVYLCASTSGGWYQETQYFGPGTRLLVL.

This clonotype was counted at least ten times. The gene calls are TRBV2 and TRBJ1-1; D ambiguous. The CDR3 consists of 15 residues. The V and J ends lost 6 bases and 4 bases respectively, with 18 bases between them. In germline, CDR1 is SNHLY, CDR2 FYNNEI. CDR3 in amino acids: CASRDSGLGVTEAFF. CDR3 coding DNA: TGTGCCAGCAGGGACTCGGGTCTTGGTGTCACTGAAGCTTTCTTT.

This clonotype was detected a few times. The chain is built from TRBV9 and TRBJ2-1, with 8 bases lining up with TRBD2. CDR1 and CDR2 (germline): SGDLS, YYNGEE. This CDR3 region has 13 residues. The V and J ends lost 3 bases and 9 bases, in that order; junction bases with no gene match: 5. The CDR3 sequence: CASSGAGVGEQFF. The DNA for the CDR3 is TGTGCCAGCAGCGGAGCGGGAGTTGGTGAGCAGTTCTTC.

The V call is TRBV28, the J call TRBJ1-2; D unclear. Germline lookup yields CDR1 MDHEN and CDR2 SYDVKM. Trimming removed 5 bases at V and 2 bases at J, with 12 bases between. This CDR3 spans 14 amino acids. The CDR3 coding sequence is TGTGCCAGCAGTAGATCCGGACGGAACTATGGCTACACCTTC. Its protein is CASSRSGRNYGYTF.

This clonotype has a count of ten or more. V gene TRBV5-1 combines with J gene TRBJ1-1; a possible D gene is TRBD1 (5 bases). The CDR3 consists of 14 residues. Germline-derived CDR1 and CDR2 are SGHRS and YFSETQ. Trimming shortened V by 2 bases and J by 6 bases, and 14 bases separated the two germline ends. In DNA, the CDR3 is TGCGCCAGCAGCTTAAATCAGGGTCTCGCTGAAGCTTTCTTT. This sequence encodes CASSLNQGLAEAFF.

This clonotype was observed many times. The chain carries TRBV7-3 and TRBJ2-5; TRBD1 is a possible D gene (6 bases). The CDR3 consists of 13 residues. Trimming took off 1 base at V and 5 bases at J, with 8 bases between the two ends. Germline CDR1 reads SGHTA; CDR2 reads FQGTGA. CDR3 nucleotides: TGTGCCAGCAGCTTAAGAACAGGGGAGACCCAGTACTTC. Its protein product is CASSLRTGETQYF.

This clonotype was counted between two and nine times. The rearrangement links TRBV29-1 to TRBJ2-5; TRBD1 matches at 9 bases. The CDR3 extends over 13 amino acids. The V segment lost 6 bases and the J segment 3 bases; nucleotides outside the gene matches: 5. The germline V gene encodes CDR1 SQVTM and CDR2 ANQGSEA. CDR3 bases: TGCAGCGTAGGGACAGGGAACGAAGAGACCCAGTACTTC. This sequence encodes CSVGTGNEETQYF. Full variable domain (remainder filled in from reference TRBV29-1 and TRBJ2-5): SAVISQKPSRDICQRGTSLTIQCQVDSQVTMMFWYRQQPGQSLTLIATANQGSEATYESGFVIDKFPISRPNLTFSTLTVSNMSPEDSSIYLCSVGTGNEETQYFGPGTRLLVL.

This chain connects TRBV24-1 to TRBJ1-1; tentatively, D is TRBD1 (5 bases). The CDR3 is 16 amino acids. Germline V gene data show CDR1 as KGHDR and CDR2 as SFDVKD. V lost 1 base to trimming and J lost 9 bases, with 20 bases between them. CDR3: CATSDFTAGTPRKAFF. CDR3 nucleotides: TGTGCCACCAGTGATTTCACTGCCGGGACCCCCCGCAAAGCTTTCTTT.

This clonotype occurred many times. The chain couples TRBV20-1 to TRBJ2-4; a weak D match, TRBD2 (6 bases). The CDR3 covers 13 residues. Trimming shortened V by 2 bases and J by 11 bases, and 16 bases separated the two germline ends. Germline CDR1 and CDR2: DFQATT and SNEGSKA (reference sequence). The CDR3: CSARSGWGFVQYF. The CDR3 nucleotides read TGCAGTGCTAGAAGCGGGTGGGGTTTCGTTCAGTACTTC.